The clone carrying this T cell receptor beta chain was counted only a few times. Antigen unknown. These data originate in a study of CD8 T cells in ankylosing spondylitis. Whole-study results and caveats: Seemingly characteristic of ankylosing spondylitis blood was a TCR beta motif consisting of several highly homologous variants. Clones linked to disease were reported to show significant enrichment in matched ankylosing spondylitis synovial fluid.

TCRdb re-analysed the 5' RACE reads in MiXCR, keeping a single row per CDR3 protein. The table includes some 150,000 distinct CDR3 sequences, 44% detected once. The CDR3 totals 16 residues. Per germline, CDR1 LGHNA and CDR2 YSLEER. Trimming removed 6 bases from V and 3 bases from J, with 19 bases in between. The origin of this receptor is a male donor with ankylosing spondylitis. The sample was synovial fluid, either unsorted or a sorted T cell fraction (not recorded which). This chain links TRBV4-3 with TRBJ2-3; possible D gene TRBD2, 6 bases. The CDR3 loop reads CASRNGLLWWTDTQYF. The CDR3 bases are TGCGCCAGCAGAAACGGACTATTATGGTGGACAGATACGCAGTATTTT.